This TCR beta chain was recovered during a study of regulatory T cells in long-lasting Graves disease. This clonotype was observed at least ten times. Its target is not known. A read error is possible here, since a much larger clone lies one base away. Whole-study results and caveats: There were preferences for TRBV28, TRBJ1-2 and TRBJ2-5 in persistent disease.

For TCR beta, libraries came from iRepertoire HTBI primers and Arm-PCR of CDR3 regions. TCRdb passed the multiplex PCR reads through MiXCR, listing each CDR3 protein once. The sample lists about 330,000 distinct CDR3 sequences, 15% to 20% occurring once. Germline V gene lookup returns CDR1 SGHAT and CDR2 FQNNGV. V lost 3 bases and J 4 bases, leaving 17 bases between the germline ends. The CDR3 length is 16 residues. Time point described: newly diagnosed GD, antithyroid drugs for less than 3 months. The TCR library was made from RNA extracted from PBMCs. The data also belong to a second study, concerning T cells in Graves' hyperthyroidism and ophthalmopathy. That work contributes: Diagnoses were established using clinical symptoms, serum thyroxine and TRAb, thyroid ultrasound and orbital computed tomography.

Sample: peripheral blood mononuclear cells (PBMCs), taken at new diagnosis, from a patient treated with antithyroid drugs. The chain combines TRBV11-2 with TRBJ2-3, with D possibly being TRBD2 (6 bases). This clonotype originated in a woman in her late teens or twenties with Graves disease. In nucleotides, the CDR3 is TGTGCCAGCAGCTTGAACGCGGCCTCTAGCGCAGATACGCAGTATTTT. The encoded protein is CASSLNAASSADTQYF.